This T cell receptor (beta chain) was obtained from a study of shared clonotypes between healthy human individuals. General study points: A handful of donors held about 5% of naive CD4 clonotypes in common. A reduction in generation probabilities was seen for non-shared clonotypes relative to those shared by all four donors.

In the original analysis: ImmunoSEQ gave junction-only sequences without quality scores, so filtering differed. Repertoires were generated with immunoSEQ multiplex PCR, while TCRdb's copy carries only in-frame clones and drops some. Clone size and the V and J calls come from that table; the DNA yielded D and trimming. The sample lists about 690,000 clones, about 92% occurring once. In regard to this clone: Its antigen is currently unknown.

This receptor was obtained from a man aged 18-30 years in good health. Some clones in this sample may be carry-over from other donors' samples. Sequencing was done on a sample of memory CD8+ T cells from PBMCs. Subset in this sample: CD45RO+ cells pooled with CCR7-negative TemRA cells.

In DNA, the CDR3 is TGTGCCAGCAGTTCCTCTGGCGGCGAGCAGTACTTC. This gives the protein CASSSSGGEQYF. J is TRBJ2-7 and V is TRBV27; no reliable D call. The CDR3 covers 12 residues. The V gene's germline CDR1 is MNHEY and CDR2 SMNVEV (reference sequence). V was trimmed by 4 bases and J by 6 bases, leaving 10 bases between them.